This is a list of T cell receptor beta chains from one sample in a study of identical twins. A single record per CDR3 protein comes from TCRdb applying MiXCR to the 5' RACE reads. The table records some 790,000 distinct CDR3 sequences, roughly 20% of them present only once. The data also belong to a second study, concerning T cells expressing NK-cell markers.

Sequenced: PBMCs. The source is a woman aged 18 to 35 in good health. CDR3s leave out the opening cysteine and the closing phenylalanine or tryptophan. Not every row has a clone size; where given, it reads once, few, many or a size class.

clone_size,j_call,v_call,cdr3_aa
NA,TRBJ1-1,TRBV5-6,ASTKTHRGRLSTEAF
NA,TRBJ2-7,TRBV6-5,ASSYSGRHEQY
NA,TRBJ2-4,TRBV20-1,SARDPRGRGAKNIQY
NA,TRBJ2-7,TRBV7-9,ASIPGSGTYEQY
NA,TRBJ2-3,TRBV20-1,SAAITGGAQY
NA,TRBJ2-3,TRBV29-1,SVVRAGSSSTDTQY
few,TRBJ2-7,TRBV6-2/TRBV6-3,ASSYPGRHEQY
NA,TRBJ1-3,TRBV6-1,ASSPRAGEAINTIY
few,TRBJ1-2,TRBV6-1,AVRGGLANYGYT
NA,TRBJ2-2,TRBV12-3/TRBV12-4,ASSSSLNTGELF
few,TRBJ2-3,TRBV20-1,SAGPSGTDTQY
few,TRBJ2-7,TRBV5-1,ASRSPGTPSYEQY
few,TRBJ1-2,TRBV12-3/TRBV12-4,ASSPGADYGYT
few,TRBJ2-5,TRBV4-2,ASSQDAGPEAQY
many,TRBJ2-4,TRBV6-5,ASSPSGGANSGNIQY
few,TRBJ2-2,TRBV7-2,ASSLAGRIGGELF
many,TRBJ2-3,TRBV5-1,ASSLAGWGDTQY
NA,TRBJ2-7,TRBV12-3/TRBV12-4,ASSFSPTGYEQY
many,TRBJ1-2,TRBV4-3,ASSQDPRFGYT
many,TRBJ1-1,TRBV12-3/TRBV12-4,ASSPPGRTEAF
NA,TRBJ1-1,TRBV6-5,ASSYSKNSLNNTEAF
NA,TRBJ1-2,TRBV4-3,ASSQTGEYGYT
few,TRBJ2-3,TRBV5-1,ASSPLASFTDTQY
few,TRBJ1-2,TRBV13,ASSSRDRLNYGYT
few,TRBJ2-7,TRBV7-6,ASSPALLDPYEQY
few,TRBJ1-5,TRBV7-2,ASSSRGSQPQH
NA,TRBJ1-6,TRBV20-1,SASRRGANSPLH